What follows is one T cell receptor beta chain and its context. Its antigen is not identified. With 6 bases clipped from V and 3 bases from J, the junction kept 10 bases outside the gene matches. CDR1 and CDR2 from the germline V gene are MDHEN and SYDVKM. The CDR3 sequence is 16 residues long. Patients with autoimmune history or systemic immunosuppression were excluded. This specimen belongs to a study of OX40 agonist ivuxolimab in advanced cancers. Background on the study: Cancers in dose escalation were hepatocellular, melanoma, renal cell and head and neck.

Points from the study as a whole: By week 6 at 0.1 to 3.0 mg/kg, blood CD4+ and CD8+ T cells had expanded clonally. The investigators did not determine what antigen specificity the expanded peripheral T cells had.

The method was immunoSEQ multiplex PCR; TCRdb's version includes in-frame clones alone and lacks a portion of them. This table has about 72,000 clones, 85% to 90% appearing once. This TCR was recovered from an adult with an advanced solid tumor such as melanoma, head and neck, liver or kidney cancer. This rearrangement joins TRBV28 to TRBJ2-2; 7 nucleotides line up with TRBD2. The source material was CD4+ or CD8+ T cells sorted from blood, sampled in a trial of the OX40 agonist ivuxolimab. The CDR3 sequence: CASRMGGRADTGELFF. The CDR3 coding sequence is TGTGCCAGCAGAATGGGGGGGAGGGCCGACACCGGGGAGCTGTTTTTT.